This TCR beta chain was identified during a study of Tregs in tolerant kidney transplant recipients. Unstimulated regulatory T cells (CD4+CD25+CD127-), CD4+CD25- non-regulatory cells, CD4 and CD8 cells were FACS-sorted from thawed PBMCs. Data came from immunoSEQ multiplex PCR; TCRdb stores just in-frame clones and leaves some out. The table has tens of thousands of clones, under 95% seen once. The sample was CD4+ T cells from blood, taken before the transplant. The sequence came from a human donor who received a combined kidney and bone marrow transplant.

CDR3 loop: CASSEHQGSGDTQYF. CDR3 sequence (DNA): TGTGCCAGCTCAGAGCATCAGGGGTCCGGGGATACGCAGTATTTT. This chain uses TRBV18 with TRBJ2-3, with D perhaps matching TRBD1 (6 bases). This CDR3 contains 15 residues. The ends were cut back, 5 bases at V and 6 bases at J, with 18 bases in the middle. Germline V CDR1 and CDR2: KGHSH, LQKENI.